The rows below give T cell receptor beta chains drawn from one sample of a study of T cell responses to AZD1222 COVID-19 vaccine. Libraries were prepared by immunoSEQ multiplex PCR; TCRdb keeps only in-frame clonotypes and omits some of them. The data show roughly 100,000 clones, more than 75% seen once. Sequences were derived from peripheral blood, sampled 28 days after the second dose of the MenACWY control vaccine. These receptors came from an adult who received the MenACWY meningococcal vaccine as a control. CDR3s include the opening cysteine and the closing phenylalanine or tryptophan. Each record gives: J gene, D gene, V gene, clone size, CDR3 protein, CDR3 DNA. D genes are given only for firm matches. Clone size is not always given. Where it is, it says once, few, many or a class for expanded clones.

TRBJ1-2	.	TRBV28	.	CASSLTEHMFQANYGYTF	TGTGCCAGCAGTTTGACAGAACATATGTTCCAAGCTAACTATGGCTACACCTTC
TRBJ2-7	.	TRBV3-1/TRBV3-2	.	CASSPGHLDYEQYF	TGTGCCAGCAGCCCGGGACACCTAGACTACGAGCAGTACTTC
TRBJ1-2	TRBD1	TRBV29-1	.	CSVHATGADYGYTF	TGCAGCGTCCACGCGACAGGGGCGGACTATGGCTACACCTTC
TRBJ2-3	.	TRBV25-1	.	CASSESGRGSTDTQYF	TGTGCCAGCAGTGAATCGGGCAGGGGAAGCACAGATACGCAGTATTTT
TRBJ2-5	.	TRBV29-1	.	CSAEHLQETQYF	TGCAGCGCGGAGCATTTACAAGAGACCCAGTACTTC
TRBJ1-5	.	TRBV6-2/TRBV6-3	once	CASSYSGGGGQPQHF	TGTGCCAGCAGTTACTCGGGAGGGGGTGGGCAGCCCCAGCATTTT
TRBJ1-5	TRBD1	TRBV27	once	CASSGQGSGNQPQHF	TGTGCCAGCAGTGGACAGGGTAGTGGAAATCAGCCCCAGCATTTT
TRBJ2-5	TRBD2	TRBV4-2	.	CASSPRTSGGAGETQYF	TGTGCCAGCAGCCCCCGGACTAGCGGGGGGGCTGGGGAGACCCAGTACTTC
TRBJ1-6	.	TRBV30	.	CAWSDYRTRGNSPLHF	TGTGCCTGGAGTGACTACAGGACCCGGGGGAATTCACCCCTCCACTTT
TRBJ1-1	.	TRBV2	.	CASSLTMNTEAFF	TGTGCCAGCAGTCTGACCATGAACACTGAAGCTTTCTTT
TRBJ1-6	.	TRBV11-2	.	CASSLDSVLNYNSPLHF	TGTGCCAGCAGCTTAGATTCTGTACTTAACTATAATTCACCCCTCCACTTT
TRBJ2-1	.	TRBV19	.	CASSDTGTYNEQFF	TGTGCCAGTAGTGACACCGGGACCTACAATGAGCAGTTCTTC
TRBJ2-7	TRBD1	TRBV18	.	CASSPVPPGTGAYEQYF	TGTGCCAGCTCACCTGTCCCTCCCGGGACAGGGGCCTACGAGCAGTACTTC
TRBJ1-5	TRBD1	TRBV6-1	.	CASSGGTGGVYSNQPQHF	TGTGCCAGCAGTGGAGGGACAGGGGGGGTCTATAGCAATCAGCCCCAGCATTTT
TRBJ2-7	.	TRBV28	.	CASSSGPTYEQYF	TGTGCCAGCAGTAGCGGGCCTACCTACGAGCAGTACTTC
TRBJ1-6	.	TRBV27	.	CASSLPNSPLHF	TGTGCCAGCAGTTTACCCAATTCACCCCTCCACTTT
TRBJ1-2	.	TRBV4-3	.	CASSQVRRMAYGYTF	TGCGCCAGCAGCCAAGTGCGGCGAATGGCTTATGGCTACACCTTC